This TCR beta chain is from a study of CD8+CD57+ T cells in acquired aplastic anemia. As for the study in general: Yields of DNA that came from sorted CD4+ and CD8+ cells averaged around 3 ug.

CDR1 LGHNA and CDR2 YNFKEQ come from the germline V gene. CDR3 length: 13 residues. V lost 6 bases, J lost 10 bases, and 18 bases lay in between. Investigators profiled TCR beta VDJ and CDR3 from genomic DNA template. TCRdb independently ran MiXCR on the reads; one entry per CDR3 protein. The table shows roughly 200,000 distinct CDR3 sequences, with under 65% occurring only once. The sequenced sample consisted of sorted CD4+, CD8+, or CD8+CD57+ T cells (not recorded which) from PBMCs. The receptor was derived from a human donor in good health. The chain employs TRBV4-2 and TRBJ2-5, with D perhaps matching TRBD1 or TRBD2 (5 bases each). The CDR3 region is CASSRDPPRNQYF. In DNA, the CDR3 is TGTGCCAGCAGTAGGGACCCTCCGAGGAACCAGTACTTC.